This T cell receptor beta chain was identified during a study of graft-versus-host responses after intestinal transplantation. Study overall: Once they had received anti-thymocyte globulin induction, all recipients took tacrolimus and steroids for roughly three years.

Germline V lookup: CDR1 MNHEY, CDR2 SMNVEV (reference sequence). The V gene end was trimmed by 6 bases and the J gene end by 2 bases; junction bases not matched to a gene: 3. The CDR3 runs to 14 residues. Some clones are missing from TCRdb's copy, which holds only in-frame ones; the method was immunoSEQ multiplex PCR. The sample lists tens of thousands of clones, about 90% occurring once. In regard to this clone: Its antigen remains unidentified.

The receptor was derived from a human donor who was the organ donor for an intestinal transplant. The material sequenced was unstimulated CD8+ T cells sorted from spleen or lymph node cells, taken before transplant. The V and J genes are TRBV27 and TRBJ1-5; 8 bases map to TRBD1. The CDR3 region is CASRPGQGNQPQHF. The CDR3 bases are TGTGCCAGCAGGCCGGGACAGGGCAATCAGCCCCAGCATTTT.